This T cell receptor beta chain was obtained from a study of shared clonotypes between healthy human individuals. This CDR3 has 16 amino acids. Trimming shortened V by 4 bases and J by 1 base, and 14 bases separated the two germline ends. Germline CDR1 is SGHKS and CDR2 is YYEKEE (reference sequence). Splitting of each subset's genomic DNA was done evenly across several immunoSEQ plates. As originally analysed: Quality scores were absent from the junction-only immunoSEQ sequences, so filtering differed. Assay: immunoSEQ multiplex PCR; the TCRdb copy retains only in-frame clones and omits some. Clonal size and the V and J genes are those of that table, whereas D and trimming came from the DNA. This repertoire shows approximately 1,000,000 clones, 60% to 80% found once; its top ten account for 0.89%. Worth noting for this clone: Its matching antigen is unknown.

Overall study findings and caveats: Non-shared clonotypes showed lower generation probabilities than clonotypes common to all four donors. Genetic and exposure-history diversity was limited by the few donors.

This receptor was identified in a man younger than 35 in good health. Some clones in this sample may be carry-over from other donors' samples. The chain is built from TRBV5-5 and TRBJ2-2; TRBD2 is a possible D gene (5 bases). The sequenced sample was memory CD4+ T cells from PBMCs. Subset denoted: CD45RA-negative fraction. The CDR3 nucleotides read TGTGCCAGCAGCCTCGATCCTACTAGGAACACCGGGGAGCTGTTTTTT. Its protein product is CASSLDPTRNTGELFF.